This T cell receptor beta chain was sequenced during a study of beta chain features in type 1 diabetes. V shed 8 bases, J shed 3 bases, and the junction held 4 bases outside the gene matches. Germline V gene data show CDR1 as GTSNPN and CDR2 as SVGIG (reference sequence). This CDR3 is built from 12 residues. The sample holds a few counts of this clone. As yet, its antigen is unknown. Broader study findings: Sampled from patients, naive, central memory and Treg TCRB repertoires appeared more similar than those sampled from healthy donors. TCRB CDR3s were moderately but significantly shorter in Type 1 diabetes patients in all four CD4+ subsets.

Expressed TCRB transcripts were sequenced, since all the RNA that had been isolated was reverse transcribed. Here immunoSEQ multiplex PCR was the method, and the copy in TCRdb shows in-frame clones only, minus some. The sample holds hundreds of thousands of clones, roughly 13% seen once. The clonotype comes from a man in his late teens or twenties with type 1 diabetes. V is TRBV30 and J is TRBJ2-7; TRBD1 matches at 10 bases. The sequencing sample was made of naive CD4+ T cells from blood. CDR3 sequence: CAGGQGLYEQYF. The CDR3 DNA is TGTGCCGGGGGACAGGGGCTCTACGAGCAGTACTTC.